This TCR beta chain was found in a study of blood T cell repertoires in COVID-19. Data came from immunoSEQ multiplex PCR; TCRdb stores just in-frame clones and leaves some out. The sample records a few hundred thousand clones, 88% being singletons. The V gene end was trimmed by 2 bases and the J gene end by 6 bases; junction bases not matched to a gene: 9. CDR1 and CDR2 (germline): MNHEY, SVGAGI. The CDR3 is 16 residues long. The genes are TRBV6-5 and TRBJ2-1, with 8 positions matching TRBD2. This sequence was found in a woman between 40 and 55 years old with acute COVID-19. Sequencing input: PBMCs or T cells enriched from blood (not recorded which). The CDR3 coding sequence is TGTGCCAGCAGTTACGGGGCGGGACTAGGATCCAATGAGCAGTTCTTC. Translating gives CASSYGAGLGSNEQFF.